This T cell receptor (beta chain) was identified in a study of cytomegalovirus exposure and HLA in healthy donors. Study overall: Of around 400 genotyped donors, roughly 76% grouped in the Caucasian-associated ancestry cluster.

Study conclusions and caveats: Cytomegalovirus-associated TCR beta chains were listed, numbering 150 to 200. Presence/absence analyses took donor sequencing depth as roughly uniform.

This PCR relied on a set of 60 Vbeta primers and 13 Jbeta primers. Measured with immunoSEQ multiplex PCR; TCRdb has only the in-frame clones, and not every one. The sample consists of about 52,000 clones, around 52% of them appearing once. CDR1 is GTSNPN and CDR2 is SVGIG in the germline V gene (reference sequence). The CDR3 totals 13 residues. J was trimmed by 4 bases and V by 5 bases; bases with no gene match: 6. This clone showed up just once. Its antigen is currently unknown. Sequenced: PBMCs. This sequence was found in a human donor in good health. This sequence joins TRBV30 and TRBJ2-7, with 9 bases aligning to TRBD1. CDR3 sequence (DNA): TGTGCCTGGTGGGACAGGGAGACTTACGAGCAGTACTTC. It encodes CAWWDRETYEQYF.